This TCR beta chain was observed in a study of beta chain features in type 1 diabetes. Investigators reverse transcribed all isolated RNA, so they sequenced expressed TCRB transcripts. Only in-frame clones appear in the TCRdb table, and some are missing; sequencing was by immunoSEQ multiplex PCR. The table shows 430,000 or so clones, with 9.5% to 12% occurring only once. Germline CDR1 SGHDT, CDR2 YYEEEE. This CDR3 contains 14 residues. The germline V and J ends were trimmed by 4 bases and 1 base, with 11 bases remaining between them. The chain joins TRBV5-6 to TRBJ1-1; D not certain. The sequencing sample was made of naive CD4+ T cells from blood. The origin of this receptor is a woman in her late teens or twenties in good health. CDR3: CASSPQRGNTEAFF. The CDR3 DNA reads TGTGCCAGCAGCCCTCAGCGGGGGAACACTGAAGCTTTCTTT. The full variable domain, with the rest looked up from reference TRBV5-6 and TRBJ1-1, is DAGVTQSPTHLIKTRGQQVTLRCSPKSGHDTVSWYQQALGQGPQFIFQYYEEEERQRGNFPDRFSGHQFPNYSSELNVNALLLGDSALYLCASSPQRGNTEAFFGQGTRLTVV.